What follows are 21 T cell receptor beta chains derived from one specimen sequenced in a study of human T cells and chemical hapten exposure. Each CDR3 protein is one row after TCRdb ran MiXCR on the RACE reads. This table has 80,000 to 100,000 distinct CDR3 sequences, about a tenth appearing once. This sample's time point: pre-sensitization, week 0. Regarding treatment: therapeutic diphenylcyclopropenone sensitization with weekly scalp DPC. This sample comprised whole blood, obtained in connection with sensitization to the hapten diphenylcyclopropenone (DPC). All receptors come from a woman between 55 and 75 years old with alopecia areata. Some clones in this sample may be carry-over from other donors' samples.

The rearrangement links TRBV7-2 to TRBJ2-3; no clear D gene. Germline V gene data show CDR1 as SGHTA and CDR2 as FQGNSA. The CDR3 sequence is 11 residues long. Trimming took 4 bases from V and 5 from J, leaving 4 bases between them. The CDR3 bases are TGTGCCAGCAGCTCGCAAGATACGCAGTATTTT. Translated: CASSSQDTQYF. The complete variable domain, with remaining parts taken from reference TRBV7-2 and TRBJ2-3, reads GAGVSQSPSNKVTEKGKDVELRCDPISGHTALYWYRQSLGQGLEFLIYFQGNSAPDKSGLPSDRFSAERTGGSVSTLTIQRTQQEDSAVYLCASSSQDTQYFGPGTRLTVL.

The V and J genes are TRBV20-1 and TRBJ2-7; weak D call: TRBD2 (6 bases). V lost 0 bases and J 4 bases, leaving 19 bases between the germline ends. From germline, CDR1 is DFQATT and CDR2 SNEGSKA (reference sequence). This CDR3 has 16 amino acids. The CDR3 loop reads CSARDPNSGGTYEQYF. CDR3 nucleotides: TGCAGTGCTAGAGATCCGAATAGCGGCGGGACTTACGAGCAGTACTTC.

At least ten counts were recorded for this clonotype. The rearrangement uses TRBV6-5 and TRBJ1-2; D is unresolved. The CDR3 spans 13 residues. With 1 base removed from V and 0 bases from J, the gap between germline ends came to 3 bases. Germline lookup yields CDR1 MNHEY and CDR2 SVGAGI. CDR3 in DNA: TGTGCCAGCAGTTACTGGGCTAACTATGGCTACACCTTC. Its protein product is CASSYWANYGYTF.

This clonotype has ten or more counts. J is TRBJ1-2 and V is TRBV9; 7 bases align to TRBD1. The CDR3 covers 13 residues. Germline lookup yields CDR1 SGDLS and CDR2 YYNGEE. With 5 bases clipped from V and 0 bases from J, the junction kept 1 base outside the gene matches. The CDR3 region is CASRGTANYGYTF. DNA for the CDR3: TGTGCCAGCAGAGGGACAGCTAACTATGGCTACACCTTC.

This chain uses TRBV20-1 with TRBJ1-1; TRBD1 is a possible D gene (6 bases). CDR3 length: 13 amino acids. V was clipped by 5 bases and J by 0 bases, with 10 bases between them. The germline V gene has CDR1 DFQATT and CDR2 SNEGSKA (reference sequence). The CDR3 sequence: CSALRDMNTEAFF. As DNA, the CDR3 is TGCAGTGCTCTGAGGGACATGAACACTGAAGCTTTCTTT.

There are many counts of this clonotype. This chain connects TRBV4-2 to TRBJ2-1, with 9 bases matching TRBD2. CDR3 length: 16 residues. Germline V gene data show CDR1 as LGHNA and CDR2 as YNFKEQ. The junction had 4 bases not matched to a gene; V was cut back by 1 base and J by 3 bases. The CDR3 region is CASSQVAGVVYNEQFF. The CDR3 DNA reads TGTGCCAGCAGCCAAGTAGCGGGGGTGGTCTACAATGAGCAGTTCTTC.

The chain has TRBV20-1 and TRBJ2-1, with 9 positions matching TRBD2. With 3 bases clipped from V and 7 bases from J, the junction kept 13 bases outside the gene matches. From germline, CDR1 is DFQATT and CDR2 SNEGSKA (reference sequence). CDR3 length: 16 amino acids. CDR3 loop: CSASGTSWGAPNEQFF. The CDR3 DNA follows: TGCAGTGCTAGTGGGACTAGCTGGGGGGCTCCTAATGAGCAGTTCTTC.

This clonotype was picked up many times. The V call is TRBV29-1, the J call TRBJ1-4; tentatively, D is TRBD1 (5 bases). The CDR3 length is 12 residues. The V end lost 0 bases, the J end lost 7 bases, and 6 bases lay between the germline ends. Germline V CDR1 and CDR2: SQVTM, ANQGSEA. In DNA, the CDR3 is TGCAGCGTTGAAGACCAGGGTGAAAAACTGTTTTTT. It yields the protein CSVEDQGEKLFF.

In its sample, this clonotype was seen many times. The V gene is TRBV5-6, the J gene TRBJ2-1, with D unclear. The V end lost 4 bases, the J end lost 10 bases, and 9 bases lay between the germline ends. The CDR3 is 11 amino acids. The germline V gene has CDR1 SGHDT and CDR2 YYEEEE. CDR3 loop: CASSRGREQFF. The CDR3 region has the DNA TGTGCCAGCAGCCGAGGTCGAGAGCAGTTCTTC.

This clonotype was detected many times. This chain connects TRBV6-5 to TRBJ1-6; no clear D gene. Germline V lookup: CDR1 MNHEY, CDR2 SVGAGI. The CDR3 runs 16 residues. Trimming took 0 bases from V and 11 from J, leaving 17 bases between them. This chain's CDR3 is CASSYSWLAEGPPLHF. The DNA of the CDR3 is TGTGCCAGCAGTTACTCGTGGTTAGCAGAGGGTCCACCCCTCCACTTT.

This clonotype showed up many times. The chain has TRBV19 and TRBJ2-2; D perhaps matches TRBD1 (6 bases). The CDR3 totals 14 residues. Trimming cost V 5 bases and J 5 bases, with 12 bases left between them. CDR1 is LNHDA, CDR2 SQIVND, per germline (reference sequence). CDR3 region: CASSSGVWTGELFF. The CDR3, as DNA: TGTGCCAGTAGTTCAGGGGTATGGACCGGGGAGCTGTTTTTT.

The rearrangement links TRBV25-1 to TRBJ2-5; possible D gene TRBD1, 6 bases. The CDR3 is made up of 13 amino acids. With 4 bases removed from V and 7 bases from J, the gap between germline ends came to 13 bases. Germline V gene data show CDR1 as MGHDK and CDR2 as SYGVNS. Here the CDR3 DNA reads TGTGCCAGCAGTGGACAGGTTCGAGGGACCCAGTACTTC. Translated: CASSGQVRGTQYF.

This clonotype was observed at least ten times. J is TRBJ1-3 and V is TRBV5-1; D is uncertain. This CDR3 region has 14 residues. V was pared by 2 bases and J by 1 base, with 7 bases between. Germline values: CDR1 SGHRS, CDR2 YFSETQ. As DNA, the CDR3 is TGCGCCAGCAGCTTAGGGAGTTCTGGAAACACCATATATTTT. Its translation: CASSLGSSGNTIYF.

This clonotype has a handful of counts. The chain is built from TRBV3-1 and TRBJ2-2, with D possibly being TRBD1 (6 bases). CDR3 length: 16 amino acids. Germline V gene lookup returns CDR1 LGHDT and CDR2 YNNKEL (reference sequence). V gave up 4 bases and J gave up 7 bases, with 19 bases separating them. In DNA, the CDR3 is TGTGCCAGCAGCCTTCTCACAGGGAGACGGTACGGGGAGCTGTTTTTT. Protein product: CASSLLTGRRYGELFF.

The chain combines TRBV24-1 with TRBJ2-1; a weak D match, TRBD1 (6 bases). The CDR3 has 16 residues. Germline V gives CDR1 KGHDR, CDR2 SFDVKD. Trimming shortened V by 3 bases and J by 2 bases, and 13 bases separated the two germline ends. The CDR3 sequence is CATSDGSAGAYNEQFF. CDR3 bases: TGTGCCACCAGTGATGGGTCGGCAGGGGCCTACAATGAGCAGTTCTTC.

This clonotype has at least ten counts. The genes are TRBV5-1 and TRBJ2-7; 8 bases agree with TRBD1. The V and J ends lost 4 bases and 3 bases, in that order; junction bases with no gene match: 6. This CDR3 is built from 14 residues. Germline V lookup: CDR1 SGHRS, CDR2 YFSETQ. This chain's CDR3 is CASSPGQGRYEQYF. CDR3 DNA: TGCGCCAGCAGCCCCGGACAGGGACGCTACGAGCAGTACTTC.

This clonotype was observed many times. The V call is TRBV11-2, the J call TRBJ2-7; D ambiguous. Deletions cut 1 base from V and 3 bases from J, with 7 bases between. CDR1 and CDR2 from the germline V gene are SGHAT and FQNNGV. There are 13 residues in the CDR3. The CDR3 nucleotides are TGTGCCAGCAGCTTAGTCGGCGGCTACGAGCAGTACTTC. Encoded protein: CASSLVGGYEQYF.

The table lists this clonotype with a few counts. V is TRBV20-1 and J is TRBJ2-7; TRBD2 agrees at 7 bases. CDR1 is DFQATT, CDR2 SNEGSKA, per germline (reference sequence). V shed 5 bases and J 5 bases; nucleotides not matched to a gene: 3. The CDR3 totals 11 residues. CDR3 nucleotide sequence: TGCAGTGCTTTGGGGAGGGACGAGCAGTACTTC. Its translation is CSALGRDEQYF.

This clonotype appeared once. This may be a read error, as it is one base from a much larger clone. The chain recombines TRBV27 with TRBJ1-2, with D unresolved. Per the germline V gene, CDR1 is MNHEY and CDR2 is SMNVEV (reference sequence). CDR3 length: 13 amino acids. With 1 base removed from V and 6 bases from J, the gap between germline ends came to 9 bases. CDR3 amino acids: CASSLWSPDGYTF. The CDR3 nucleotides read TGTGCCAGCAGTTTATGGTCCCCGGATGGCTACACCTTC.

The chain uses TRBV3-1 and TRBJ2-2; the match to TRBD2 covers 7 bases. Per germline, CDR1 LGHDT and CDR2 YNNKEL (reference sequence). V lost 5 bases, J lost 1 base, and 7 bases stayed unmatched. This CDR3 contains 16 residues. CDR3 in DNA: TGTGCCAGCAGCTACCCCGGCGGGGGGAACACCGGGGAGCTGTTTTTT. This codes for CASSYPGGGNTGELFF.

This clonotype was seen a handful of times. The V and J genes are TRBV10-3 and TRBJ2-5; unclear D gene. Germline V gene lookup returns CDR1 ENHRY and CDR2 SYGVKD. V shed 0 bases and J shed 5 bases, with 10 bases lying between them. The CDR3 length is 14 residues. CDR3 coding DNA: TGTGCCATCAGTGAGTCCCCCGGCGGTGAGACCCAGTACTTC. Protein sequence: CAISESPGGETQYF.